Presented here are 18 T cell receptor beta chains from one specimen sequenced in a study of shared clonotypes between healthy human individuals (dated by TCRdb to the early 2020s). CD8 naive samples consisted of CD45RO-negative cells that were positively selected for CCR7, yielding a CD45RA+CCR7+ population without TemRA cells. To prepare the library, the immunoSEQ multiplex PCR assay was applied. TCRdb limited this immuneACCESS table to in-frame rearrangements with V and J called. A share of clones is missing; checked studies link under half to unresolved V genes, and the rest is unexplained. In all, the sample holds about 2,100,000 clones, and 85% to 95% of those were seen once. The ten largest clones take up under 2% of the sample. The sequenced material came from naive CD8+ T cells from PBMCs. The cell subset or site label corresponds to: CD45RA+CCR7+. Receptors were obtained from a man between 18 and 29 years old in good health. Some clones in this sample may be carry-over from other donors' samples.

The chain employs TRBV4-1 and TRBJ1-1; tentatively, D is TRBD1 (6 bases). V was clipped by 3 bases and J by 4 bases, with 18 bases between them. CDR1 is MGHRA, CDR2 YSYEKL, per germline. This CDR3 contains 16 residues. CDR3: CASSQTRQARGTEAFF. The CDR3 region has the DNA TGCGCCAGCAGCCAGACAAGACAGGCGAGGGGCACTGAAGCTTTCTTT.

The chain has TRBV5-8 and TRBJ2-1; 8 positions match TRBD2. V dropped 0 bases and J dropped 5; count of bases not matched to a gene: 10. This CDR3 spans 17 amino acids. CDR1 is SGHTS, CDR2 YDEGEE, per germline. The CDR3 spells CASSLDREGPLHNEQFF. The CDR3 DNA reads TGTGCCAGCAGCTTGGACCGGGAGGGCCCCTTACACAATGAGCAGTTCTTC.

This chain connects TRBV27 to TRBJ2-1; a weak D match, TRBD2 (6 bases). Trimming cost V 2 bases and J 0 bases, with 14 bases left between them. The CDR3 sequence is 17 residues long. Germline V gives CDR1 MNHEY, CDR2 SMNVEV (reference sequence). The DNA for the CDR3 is TGTGCCAGCAGTTTAACAGAGCGGGTAAGCTCCTACAATGAGCAGTTCTTC. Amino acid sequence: CASSLTERVSSYNEQFF.

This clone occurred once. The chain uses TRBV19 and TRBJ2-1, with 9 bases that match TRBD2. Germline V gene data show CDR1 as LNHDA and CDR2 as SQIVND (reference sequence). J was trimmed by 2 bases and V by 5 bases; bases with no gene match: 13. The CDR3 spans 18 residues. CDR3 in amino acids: CASSLNPGLALTYNEQFF. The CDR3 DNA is TGTGCCAGTAGTCTCAACCCGGGACTAGCCCTAACCTACAATGAGCAGTTCTTC.

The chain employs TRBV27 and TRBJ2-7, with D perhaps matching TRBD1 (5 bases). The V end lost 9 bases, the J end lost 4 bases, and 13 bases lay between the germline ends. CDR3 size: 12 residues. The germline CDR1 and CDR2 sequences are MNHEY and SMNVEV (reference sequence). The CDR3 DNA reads TGTGCCAGGCACCAGGGCTCTTACGAGCAGTACTTC. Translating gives CARHQGSYEQYF.

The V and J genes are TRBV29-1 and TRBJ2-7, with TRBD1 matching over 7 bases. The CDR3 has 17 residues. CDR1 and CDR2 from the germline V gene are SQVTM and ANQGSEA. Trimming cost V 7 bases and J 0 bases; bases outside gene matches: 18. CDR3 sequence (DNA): TGCAGCGCCTACTCCGGGACAGTTTATCCCCACTCCTACGAGCAGTACTTC. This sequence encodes CSAYSGTVYPHSYEQYF.

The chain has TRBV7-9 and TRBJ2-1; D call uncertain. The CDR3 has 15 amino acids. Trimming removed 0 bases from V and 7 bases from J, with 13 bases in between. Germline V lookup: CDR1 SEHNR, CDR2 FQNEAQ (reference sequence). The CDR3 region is CASSLAQGEWNEQFF. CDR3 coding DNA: TGTGCCAGCAGCTTAGCGCAAGGCGAGTGGAATGAGCAGTTCTTC.

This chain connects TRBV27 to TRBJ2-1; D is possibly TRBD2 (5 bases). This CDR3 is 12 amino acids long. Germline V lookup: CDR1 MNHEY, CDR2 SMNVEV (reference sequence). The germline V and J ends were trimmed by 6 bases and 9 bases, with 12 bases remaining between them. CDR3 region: CASSEGPSEQFF. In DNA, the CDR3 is TGTGCCAGCAGCGAGGGCCCCAGTGAGCAGTTCTTC.

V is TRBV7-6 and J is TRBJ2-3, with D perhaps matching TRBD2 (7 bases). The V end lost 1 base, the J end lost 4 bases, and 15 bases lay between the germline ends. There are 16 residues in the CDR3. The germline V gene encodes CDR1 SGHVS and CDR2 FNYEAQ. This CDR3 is CASSLGGGSGADTQYF. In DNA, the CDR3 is TGTGCCAGCAGCTTAGGCGGGGGATCAGGGGCAGATACGCAGTATTTT.

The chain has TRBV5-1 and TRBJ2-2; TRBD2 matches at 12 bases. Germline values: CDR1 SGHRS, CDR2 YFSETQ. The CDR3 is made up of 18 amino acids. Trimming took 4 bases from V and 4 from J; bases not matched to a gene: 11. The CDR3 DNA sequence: TGCGCCAGCAGCCCGCGTCTAGCGGGAGGGCCCACCACCGGGGAGCTGTTTTTT. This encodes CASSPRLAGGPTTGELFF.

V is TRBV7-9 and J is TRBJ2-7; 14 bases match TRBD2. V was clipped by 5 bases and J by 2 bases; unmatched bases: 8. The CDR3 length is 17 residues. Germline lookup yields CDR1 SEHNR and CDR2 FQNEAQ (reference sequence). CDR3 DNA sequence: TGTGCCAGCAGCCCCGGGACTAGCGGGAGTTGGGCCTACGAGCAGTACTTC. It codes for CASSPGTSGSWAYEQYF.

CDR3 DNA sequence: TGTGCCAGCAGCGTTAGCGGGGGCAGGAATGAGCAGTTCTTC. Protein sequence: CASSVSGGRNEQFF. The chain employs TRBV9 and TRBJ2-1, with 9 bases fitting TRBD2. Germline CDR1 reads SGDLS; CDR2 reads YYNGEE. Unmatched junction bases numbered 4, after V lost 2 bases and J lost 7 bases. The CDR3 extends over 14 amino acids.

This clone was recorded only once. The CDR3 bases are TGTGCCAGCAGCTCGGGACAGGGATGGGGACGGACAGATACGCAGTATTTT. Its translation is CASSSGQGWGRTDTQYF. This sequence joins TRBV5-6 and TRBJ2-3, with 9 bases fitting TRBD1. There are 17 residues in the CDR3. The germline V gene encodes CDR1 SGHDT and CDR2 YYEEEE. V lost 3 bases to trimming and J lost 3 bases; unmatched junction nucleotides: 11. Variable domain in full (rest from reference TRBV5-6 and TRBJ2-3): DAGVTQSPTHLIKTRGQQVTLRCSPKSGHDTVSWYQQALGQGPQFIFQYYEEEERQRGNFPDRFSGHQFPNYSSELNVNALLLGDSALYLCASSSGQGWGRTDTQYFGPGTRLTVL.

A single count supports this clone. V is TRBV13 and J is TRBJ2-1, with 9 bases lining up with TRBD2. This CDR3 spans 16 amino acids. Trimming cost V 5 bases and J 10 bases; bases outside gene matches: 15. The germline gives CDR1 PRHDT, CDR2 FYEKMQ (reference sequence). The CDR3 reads CASSTRLAETPWEQFF. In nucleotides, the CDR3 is TGTGCCAGCAGCACCAGACTAGCGGAAACCCCTTGGGAGCAGTTCTTC.

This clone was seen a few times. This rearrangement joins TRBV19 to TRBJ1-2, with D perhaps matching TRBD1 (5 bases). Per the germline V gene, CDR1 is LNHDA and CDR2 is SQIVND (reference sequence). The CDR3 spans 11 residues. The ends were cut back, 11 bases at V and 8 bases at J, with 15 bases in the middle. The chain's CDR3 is CAGWGRWGYTF. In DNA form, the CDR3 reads TGTGCCGGCTGGGGACGATGGGGCTACACCTTC.

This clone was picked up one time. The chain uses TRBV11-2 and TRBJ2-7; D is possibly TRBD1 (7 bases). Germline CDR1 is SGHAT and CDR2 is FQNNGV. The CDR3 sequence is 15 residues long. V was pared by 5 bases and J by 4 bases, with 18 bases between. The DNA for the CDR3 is TGTGCCAGCAGCGAATCGGCAGGGGGGAGATACGAGCAGTACTTC. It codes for CASSESAGGRYEQYF. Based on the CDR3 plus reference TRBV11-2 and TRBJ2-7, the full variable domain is EAGVAQSPRYKIIEKRQSVAFWCNPISGHATLYWYQQILGQGPKLLIQFQNNGVVDDSQLPKDRFSAERLKGVDSTLKIQPAKLEDSAVYLCASSESAGGRYEQYFGPGTRLTVT.

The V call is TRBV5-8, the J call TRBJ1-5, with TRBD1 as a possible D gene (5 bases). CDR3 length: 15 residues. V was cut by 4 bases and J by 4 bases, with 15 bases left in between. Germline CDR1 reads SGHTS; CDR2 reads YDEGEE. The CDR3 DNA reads TGTGCCAGCAGCCTCCGCCGACAGCCAAATCAGCCCCAGCATTTT. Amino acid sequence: CASSLRRQPNQPQHF.

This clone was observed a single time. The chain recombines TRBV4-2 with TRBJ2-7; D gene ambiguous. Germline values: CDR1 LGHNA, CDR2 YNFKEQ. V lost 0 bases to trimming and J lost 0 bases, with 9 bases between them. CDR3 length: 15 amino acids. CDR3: CASSQERSVSYEQYF. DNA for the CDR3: TGTGCCAGCAGCCAAGAGCGGAGCGTCTCCTACGAGCAGTACTTC.